The 28 T cell receptor beta chains below were found in one sample sequenced in a study of TIL therapy for anti-PD-1-resistant metastatic lung cancer. Sequencing used immunoSEQ v3. Sequencing was performed with immunoSEQ multiplex PCR; in TCRdb, only in-frame clones are kept and a portion is missing. The sample shows approximately 57,000 clones, more than 80% of them seen only once. Time point of the sample: pre-treatment sample, taken before nivolumab and TIL therapy. The sequenced sample was blood, obtained at baseline. Every receptor here comes from a person aged 30 to 80 with non-small cell lung cancer.

This chain connects TRBV10-1 to TRBJ2-5; 9 positions match TRBD1. V shed 8 bases, J shed 3 bases, and the junction held 10 bases outside the gene matches. The CDR3 is 15 amino acids. Germline values: CDR1 WNHNN, CDR2 SYGVQD (reference sequence). CDR3 nucleotides: TGCGCCAGCTTTTGTGGGGACAGGGAAAAAGAGACCCAGTACTTC. It codes for CASFCGDREKETQYF.

This clone was seen a single time. The chain employs TRBV7-8 and TRBJ1-2; D perhaps matches TRBD1 (5 bases). Germline CDR1 and CDR2: SGHVS and FQNEAQ. Trimming cost V 6 bases and J 5 bases, with 16 bases left between them. This CDR3 is 14 amino acids long. For the CDR3, the DNA is TGTGCCAGCAGTTCTCTCGGGACGGGTTATGGCTACACCTTC. Amino acid sequence: CASSSLGTGYGYTF. Full variable domain (rest looked up from reference TRBV7-8 and TRBJ1-2): GAGVSQSPRYKVAKRGQDVALRCDPISGHVSLFWYQQALGQGPEFLTYFQNEAQLDKSGLPSDRFFAERPEGSVSTLKIQRTQQEDSAVYLCASSSLGTGYGYTFGSGTRLTVV.

V and J are TRBV5-4 and TRBJ2-1; 12 bases agree with TRBD2. The trim removed 0 bases at V and 12 bases at J, leaving 13 bases unmatched. In germline, CDR1 is SGHNT, CDR2 YYREEE (reference sequence). This CDR3 has 17 amino acids. CDR3 protein: CASSLAVLAGGPVRQFF. In DNA form, the CDR3 reads TGTGCCAGCAGCTTGGCGGTCCTAGCGGGAGGGCCGGTTAGGCAGTTCTTC.

The J gene is TRBJ2-3, the V gene TRBV5-1, with TRBD2 identical over 9 bases. Germline V lookup: CDR1 SGHRS, CDR2 YFSETQ. V was clipped by 6 bases and J by 4 bases; unmatched bases: 9. This CDR3 spans 15 amino acids. CDR3 protein: CASTEQGLASDTQYF. The CDR3 DNA reads as TGCGCCAGCACCGAGCAGGGACTAGCCTCAGATACGCAGTATTTT. Drawing the rest from reference TRBV5-1 and TRBJ2-3, the complete variable domain is KAGVTQTPRYLIKTRGQQVTLSCSPISGHRSVSWYQQTPGQGLQFLFEYFSETQRNKGNFPGRFSGRQFSNSRSEMNVSTLELGDSALYLCASTEQGLASDTQYFGPGTRLTVL.

This sequence joins TRBV29-1 and TRBJ2-1; possible D gene TRBD1, 6 bases. V was cut by 3 bases and J by 9 bases, with 18 bases left in between. The CDR3 covers 14 residues. CDR1 and CDR2 from the germline V gene are SQVTM and ANQGSEA. DNA for the CDR3: TGCAGCGTTGACTTGGGACACCTGAGTGGTGAGCAGTTCTTC. This encodes CSVDLGHLSGEQFF.

This sequence joins TRBV6-5 and TRBJ2-4; D possibly uses TRBD1 or TRBD2 (5 bases each). CDR3 size: 15 residues. V dropped 0 bases and J dropped 5 bases, with 11 bases sitting between them. CDR1 MNHEY and CDR2 SVGAGI come from the germline V gene. The CDR3 reads CASSYSGRDQNIQYF. DNA for the CDR3: TGTGCCAGCAGTTACTCCGGCAGGGACCAAAACATTCAGTACTTC.

The chain combines TRBV5-6 with TRBJ2-4; D not certain. The germline gives CDR1 SGHDT, CDR2 YYEEEE. The CDR3 is 15 residues long. V lost 0 bases to trimming and J lost 0 bases, with 7 bases between them. The DNA of the CDR3 is TGTGCCAGCAGCTTGGGCACCCTAGCCAAAAACATTCAGTACTTC. It yields the protein CASSLGTLAKNIQYF.

V and J are TRBV24-1 and TRBJ2-3; 11 nucleotides agree with TRBD2. There are 16 residues in the CDR3. V shed 4 bases, J shed 5 bases, and the junction held 7 bases outside the gene matches. Germline CDR1 KGHDR, CDR2 SFDVKD. CDR3 in DNA: TGTGCCACCAGTGAGCTTAGCGGGGGGGTTAAAGATACGCAGTATTTT. Encoded protein: CATSELSGGVKDTQYF.

The chain joins TRBV10-2 to TRBJ2-7, with a weak D call TRBD2 (7 bases). The CDR3 runs to 15 residues. V was cut by 3 bases and J by 6 bases, with 18 bases left in between. Germline lookup yields CDR1 WSHSY and CDR2 SAAADI. This CDR3 is CASSDLRWGGSEQYF. In DNA, the CDR3 is TGCGCCAGCAGTGACCTAAGGTGGGGGGGCTCCGAGCAGTACTTC.

The chain couples TRBV4-1 to TRBJ2-2, with TRBD2 matching over 13 bases. The ends lost 4 bases at V and 5 bases at J; junction bases unmatched: 1. CDR1 and CDR2 from the germline V gene are MGHRA and YSYEKL. The CDR3 has 15 amino acids. This CDR3 is CASSLTSGRTGELFF. CDR3 coding DNA: TGCGCCAGCAGCCTGACTAGCGGGAGGACCGGGGAGCTGTTTTTT.

This rearrangement joins TRBV24-1 to TRBJ1-4, with D possibly matching TRBD1 (6 bases). CDR1 and CDR2 from the germline V gene are KGHDR and SFDVKD. The CDR3 runs to 16 residues. Trimming stripped 2 bases from V and 6 bases from J, with 15 bases between. As DNA, the CDR3 is TGTGCCACCAGTGATTCCGCCTCCGGGGGCGATGAAAAACTGTTTTTT. Residues: CATSDSASGGDEKLFF.

This chain joins TRBV6-4 and TRBJ2-3; D uncertain. Germline V gives CDR1 MRHNA, CDR2 SNTAGT. The CDR3 runs 13 residues. Trimming shortened V by 2 bases and J by 2 bases, and 5 bases separated the two germline ends. This CDR3 is CASSDGDTDTQYF. For the CDR3, the DNA is TGTGCCAGCAGTGACGGCGACACAGATACGCAGTATTTT.

This rearrangement joins TRBV28 to TRBJ2-1; D is undetermined. The V end was cut by 2 bases, the J end by 3 bases, with 14 bases between. The CDR3 is made up of 16 amino acids. Germline-derived CDR1 and CDR2 are MDHEN and SYDVKM. Written as DNA, the CDR3 is TGTGCCAGCAGTTTAGATGGCCCAGACCTCTACAATGAGCAGTTCTTC. This gives the protein CASSLDGPDLYNEQFF.

The chain carries TRBV3-1 (or the pseudogene TRBV3-2) and TRBJ1-5, with a possible D match to TRBD1 (5 bases). The CDR3 has 14 residues. The V and J ends lost 4 bases and 7 bases respectively, with 14 bases between them. Germline V CDR1 and CDR2: LGHDT, YNNKEL (reference sequence). The DNA for the CDR3 is TGTGCCAGCAGCCCCTCTGAGGGGAACCAGCCCCAGCATTTT. Its translation is CASSPSEGNQPQHF.

The chain is built from TRBV30 and TRBJ1-4, with D possibly matching TRBD1 (6 bases). Germline CDR1 GTSNPN, CDR2 SVGIG (reference sequence). This CDR3 is built from 14 residues. Trimming removed 0 bases from V and 7 bases from J, with 12 bases in between. CDR3 region: CAWSVGGEGEKLFF. The CDR3 DNA sequence: TGTGCCTGGAGTGTAGGGGGAGAGGGTGAAAAACTGTTTTTT.

This clone appeared a single time. This chain uses TRBV6-5 with TRBJ2-5; D possibly uses TRBD1 or TRBD2 (6 bases each). V was shortened by 6 bases and J by 5 bases, with 16 bases between the two germline ends. Germline V gene sequence: CDR1 MNHEY, CDR2 SVGAGI. The CDR3 consists of 14 residues. The chain's CDR3 is CASRNGQRVETQYF. The CDR3 DNA reads TGTGCCAGCAGAAACGGACAGCGGGTGGAGACCCAGTACTTC.

This rearrangement joins TRBV5-1 to TRBJ1-5; tentatively, D is TRBD1 (5 bases). The CDR3 extends over 17 amino acids. Looked up from germline, CDR1 is SGHRS and CDR2 is YFSETQ. The germline V and J ends were trimmed by 4 bases and 0 bases, with 17 bases remaining between them. CDR3 in DNA: TGCGCCAGCAGCCCGGGGCCCGCCCAAAATAGCAATCAGCCCCAGCATTTT. Translation gives CASSPGPAQNSNQPQHF.

In this sample, this clone turned up once. For the CDR3, the DNA is TGTGCCAGCAGCTCGAGACAGGGCTTACCTAGGAACACTGAAGCTTTCTTT. Protein product: CASSSRQGLPRNTEAFF. The chain carries TRBV7-3 and TRBJ1-1; 7 positions match TRBD1. J lost 1 base, V lost 4 bases, and 12 bases had no gene match. Germline V gene sequence: CDR1 SGHTA, CDR2 FQGTGA. The CDR3 covers 17 residues. The whole variable domain, filled in from reference TRBV7-3 and TRBJ1-1, reads GAGVSQTPSNKVTEKGKYVELRCDPISGHTALYWYRQSLGQGPEFLIYFQGTGAADDSGLPNDRFFAVRPEGSVSTLKIQRTERGDSAVYLCASSSRQGLPRNTEAFFGQGTRLTVV.

The rearrangement uses TRBV18 and TRBJ2-7; 12 nucleotides agree with TRBD2. CDR3 length: 22 residues. Germline V gene sequence: CDR1 KGHSH, CDR2 LQKENI. Losses at the gene ends were 0 bases for V and 4 bases for J; bases not matched to a gene: 22. CDR3 region: CASSPPLTASGGDFHKTYEQYF. In nucleotides, the CDR3 is TGTGCCAGCTCACCACCGTTGACGGCTAGCGGGGGGGATTTCCATAAAACATACGAGCAGTACTTC.

This rearrangement joins TRBV14 to TRBJ2-3; D perhaps matches TRBD2 (6 bases). V was cut by 4 bases and J by 0 bases, with 11 bases left in between. This CDR3 has 15 residues. Germline V gives CDR1 SGHDN, CDR2 FVKESK. CDR3 loop: CASSLRRGSTDTQYF. CDR3 DNA sequence: TGTGCCAGCAGCCTTAGGAGGGGTAGCACAGATACGCAGTATTTT.

The chain uses TRBV20-1 and TRBJ2-3, with a possible D match to TRBD2 (6 bases). Trimming stripped 3 bases from V and 2 bases from J, with 12 bases between. The CDR3 runs to 14 residues. Germline CDR1 is DFQATT and CDR2 is SNEGSKA (reference sequence). This chain's CDR3 is CSASRRGTTDTQYF. The CDR3 DNA sequence: TGCAGTGCTAGTCGGCGGGGAACCACAGATACGCAGTATTTT.

A few counts support this clone. The rearrangement links TRBV7-9 to TRBJ2-5; D gene uncertain. The CDR3 extends over 15 amino acids. V was cut by 1 base and J by 3 bases, with 12 bases left in between. The germline V gene encodes CDR1 SEHNR and CDR2 FQNEAQ (reference sequence). The CDR3 DNA sequence: TGTGCCAGCAGCTTAGAATGGGCAGTGGAAGAGACCCAGTACTTC. This sequence encodes CASSLEWAVEETQYF.

The gene calls are TRBV2 and TRBJ2-2; the match to TRBD1 covers 11 bases. The germline V gene encodes CDR1 SNHLY and CDR2 FYNNEI. The CDR3 is 17 amino acids. J lost 9 bases, V lost 10 bases, and 19 bases had no gene match. The DNA of the CDR3 is TGTGCCACCACCCGGACAGGGGGCGAGGGTGGGTTCCGGGAGCTGTTTTTT. Amino acid sequence: CATTRTGGEGGFRELFF.

The CDR3 DNA reads as TGCGCCAGCAGCCACTCGGACAGGGGGCAAGATACGCAGTATTTT. Translating it yields CASSHSDRGQDTQYF. This sequence joins TRBV4-3 and TRBJ2-3; TRBD1 agrees at 11 bases. From germline, CDR1 is LGHNA and CDR2 YSLEER. This CDR3 is built from 15 residues. V was clipped by 3 bases and J by 5 bases; unmatched bases: 4.

V gene TRBV15 combines with J gene TRBJ2-2, with D possibly matching TRBD2 (5 bases). This CDR3 has 14 amino acids. Germline values: CDR1 LNHNV, CDR2 YYDKDF (reference sequence). Trimming pared 0 bases from V and 5 bases from J, leaving 7 bases between. CDR3 in amino acids: CATSRDRGTGELFF. The CDR3 nucleotides read TGTGCCACCAGCAGAGATCGAGGGACCGGGGAGCTGTTTTTT.

This clone was counted a few times. This chain uses TRBV7-9 with TRBJ2-3; no clear D. Germline V CDR1 and CDR2: SEHNR, FQNEAQ (reference sequence). There are 13 residues in the CDR3. V gave up 3 bases and J gave up 5 bases, with 9 bases separating them. The CDR3 DNA reads as TGTGCCAGCAGCTTTGGGCGATTAGATACGCAGTATTTT. Amino acid sequence: CASSFGRLDTQYF.

The rearrangement links TRBV27 to TRBJ2-1; the match to TRBD2 covers 8 bases. J lost 5 bases, V lost 1 base, and 4 bases had no gene match. The CDR3 loop spans 15 amino acids. Germline V lookup: CDR1 MNHEY, CDR2 SMNVEV (reference sequence). The CDR3 spells CASSLWAGGDNEQFF. The CDR3 bases are TGTGCCAGCAGTTTATGGGCGGGAGGCGACAATGAGCAGTTCTTC.

This clone appeared once. The chain recombines TRBV18 with TRBJ2-3; D uncertain. The CDR3 runs 14 residues. V gave up 1 base and J gave up 4 bases, with 9 bases separating them. Germline lookup yields CDR1 KGHSH and CDR2 LQKENI. The CDR3 nucleotides read TGTGCCAGCTCACCACAGGGTCGGGCAGATACGCAGTATTTT. Its translation is CASSPQGRADTQYF.